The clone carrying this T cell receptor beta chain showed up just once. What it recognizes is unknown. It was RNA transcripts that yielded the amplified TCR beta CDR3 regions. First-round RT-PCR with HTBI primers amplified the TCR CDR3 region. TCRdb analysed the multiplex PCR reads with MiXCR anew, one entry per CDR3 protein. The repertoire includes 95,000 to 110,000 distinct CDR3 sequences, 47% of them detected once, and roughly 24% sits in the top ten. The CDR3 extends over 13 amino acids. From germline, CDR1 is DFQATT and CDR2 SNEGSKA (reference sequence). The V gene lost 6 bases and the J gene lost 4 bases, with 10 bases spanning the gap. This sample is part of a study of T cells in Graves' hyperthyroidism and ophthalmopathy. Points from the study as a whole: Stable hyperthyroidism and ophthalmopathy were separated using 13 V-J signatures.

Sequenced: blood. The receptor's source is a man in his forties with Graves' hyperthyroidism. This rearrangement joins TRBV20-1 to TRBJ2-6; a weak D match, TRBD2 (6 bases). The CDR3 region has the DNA TGCAGTGCCAGGAGGGTGGGGGCCAACGTCCTGACTTTC. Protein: CSARRVGANVLTF.